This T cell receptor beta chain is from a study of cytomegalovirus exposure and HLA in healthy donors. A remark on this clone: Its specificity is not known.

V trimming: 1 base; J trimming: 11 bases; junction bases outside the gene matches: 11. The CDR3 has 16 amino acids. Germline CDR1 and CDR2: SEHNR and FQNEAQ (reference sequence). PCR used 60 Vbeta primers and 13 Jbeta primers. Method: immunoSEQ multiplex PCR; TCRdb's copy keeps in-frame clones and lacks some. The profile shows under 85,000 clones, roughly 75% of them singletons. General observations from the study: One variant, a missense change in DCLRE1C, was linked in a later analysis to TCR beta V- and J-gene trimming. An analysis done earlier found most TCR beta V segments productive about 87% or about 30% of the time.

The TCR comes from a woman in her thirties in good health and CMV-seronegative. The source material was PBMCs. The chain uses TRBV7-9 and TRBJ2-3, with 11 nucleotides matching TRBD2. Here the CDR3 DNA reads TGTGCCAGCAGCTTAGATCTAGCGGGGGGCACGTGGGTGCAGTATTTT. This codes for CASSLDLAGGTWVQYF.